Sequencing of this T cell receptor (beta chain) was carried out in a study of CD8 T cells in ankylosing spondylitis (dated by TCRdb to 2017 to 2019). For the study in its entirety: To find TCR variants linked to disease, the study profiled T cell receptor beta repertoires in ankylosing spondylitis patients and healthy donors. Peripheral blood samples were taken, and synovial fluid was additionally collected from ankylosing spondylitis patients. The whole study cohort included 85 to 120 healthy donors and 25 ankylosing spondylitis patients.

Results the study describes overall, beyond this receptor: According to the report, matched synovial fluid samples from ankylosing spondylitis patients were significantly enriched for the disease-linked clones. Some motif variants were previously reported in synovial fluid and blood of reactive arthritis patients, suggesting common disease-initiation mechanisms. Blood from ankylosing spondylitis patients appeared to be characterized by a TCR beta motif composed of roughly 8 highly homologous amino acid variants. The disease-linked clones had a CD8+ phenotype and were found at relatively low frequencies in peripheral blood.

This clonotype was detected a few times. Its specific antigen is unknown. No per-base quality is available; no much larger clone lies one base away. The sample was run on an Illumina HiSeq 2500. TCR beta libraries were prepared by quantitative 5'-RACE with molecular barcodes. As for the authors' bioinformatics: To identify disease-linked TCR variants, a new computational method was used, one built on a probabilistic model of VDJ rearrangement. In TCRdb, the public reads were trimmed at Q25 with fastp and aligned with MiXCR, with productive beta chains retained. Each record represents a unique CDR3 protein, reported with the most common genes and DNA among its rows. These V and J calls rely on TCRdb rather than the paper's analysis. The sample table holds 200,000 to 250,000 distinct CDR3 sequences, of which 18% were seen once. The ten largest make up more than 40% of the sample. The trim is 4 bases for V and 0 bases for J, with a gap of 12 bases between the germline ends. In the germline V gene, CDR1 corresponds to KGHSH and CDR2 to LQKENI. The CDR3 holds 16 amino acids from the cysteine to the phenylalanine. The DNA shown is the 48-base CDR3, in frame from base 1.

This sequence uses TRBV18 and TRBJ2-2, and TRBD2 may be the D gene, going by 5 matching bases. The source material was blood, either unsorted or a sorted T cell fraction (not recorded which). This receptor was obtained from a male donor with ankylosing spondylitis. The CDR3 sequence is CASSLRDGTNTGELFF. The nucleotides are TGTGCCAGCTCACTTCGAGACGGGACGAACACCGGGGAGCTGTTTTTT.